A single sample is the source of the 27 T cell receptor beta chains below, sequenced in a study of graft-versus-host responses after intestinal transplantation. The protocol was immunoSEQ multiplex PCR, while the TCRdb copy is restricted to in-frame clones and leaves out a portion. The table includes fewer than 120,000 clones, 93% detected once. Their cognate antigens are unknown. The material sequenced was unstimulated CD8+ T cells sorted from spleen or lymph node cells, taken before intestinal transplant. The receptors derive from a human donor who received an intestinal transplant.

V is TRBV5-4 and J is TRBJ2-1; the D is unclear. The ends were cut back, 5 bases at V and 0 bases at J, with 9 bases in the middle. This CDR3 is built from 14 residues. CDR1 SGHNT and CDR2 YYREEE come from the germline V gene (reference sequence). Here the CDR3 reads CASSSPSSYNEQFF. The CDR3 bases are TGTGCCAGCAGTTCTCCTAGCTCCTACAATGAGCAGTTCTTC.

The chain recombines TRBV6-5 with TRBJ1-2; no clear D. Germline CDR1 and CDR2: MNHEY and SVGAGI. V shed 2 bases and J shed 0 bases, with 4 bases lying between them. This CDR3 spans 13 amino acids. The CDR3 DNA reads as TGTGCCAGCAGTTACGCAGCTAACTATGGCTACACCTTC. This sequence encodes CASSYAANYGYTF.

The chain recombines TRBV7-9 with TRBJ2-7; D not resolved. Germline V gives CDR1 SEHNR, CDR2 FQNEAQ (reference sequence). The length of the CDR3 is 11 residues. Trimming removed 1 base from V and 7 bases from J, with 5 bases in between. The CDR3 loop reads CASSLDYEQYF. DNA of the CDR3: TGTGCCAGCAGCTTAGATTATGAGCAGTACTTC.

The V call is TRBV30, the J call TRBJ2-7; weak D call: TRBD2 (6 bases). With 4 bases removed from V and 3 bases from J, the gap between germline ends came to 13 bases. The CDR3 covers 13 residues. Germline loops: CDR1 GTSNPN, CDR2 SVGIG (reference sequence). The CDR3 region is CAWTPKTSYEQYF. CDR3 nucleotide sequence: TGTGCCTGGACCCCGAAGACTAGCTACGAGCAGTACTTC.

In its sample, this clone was seen once. This chain uses TRBV7-9 with TRBJ2-7; D is unresolved. This CDR3 has 11 residues. Trimming stripped 4 bases from V and 5 bases from J, with 6 bases between. Germline CDR1 and CDR2: SEHNR and FQNEAQ (reference sequence). CDR3 sequence reads: CASSSLNEQYF. In DNA, the CDR3 is TGTGCCAGCAGCTCCCTAAACGAGCAGTACTTC.

The chain joins TRBV6-5 to TRBJ2-7; D is undetermined. This CDR3 contains 13 residues. The V gene's germline CDR1 is MNHEY and CDR2 SVGAGI. Trimming shortened V by 5 bases and J by 1 base, and 9 bases separated the two germline ends. CDR3 sequence: CASSPQWSYEQYF. CDR3 nucleotides: TGTGCCAGCAGTCCCCAGTGGTCCTACGAGCAGTACTTC.

V usage is TRBV5-1 and J usage is TRBJ2-7; TRBD1 aligns across 11 bases. Germline loops: CDR1 SGHRS, CDR2 YFSETQ. J lost 6 bases, V lost 4 bases, and 9 bases had no gene match. The CDR3 length is 15 residues. CDR3 protein: CASSVRDRGMSEQYF. The CDR3 DNA sequence: TGCGCCAGCAGCGTCCGGGACAGGGGGATGAGCGAGCAGTACTTC.

This rearrangement joins TRBV2 to TRBJ2-1; D assignment may be TRBD1 or TRBD2 (5 bases each). From germline, CDR1 is SNHLY and CDR2 FYNNEI. The length of the CDR3 is 14 residues. Trimming pared 6 bases from V and 4 bases from J, leaving 13 bases between. CDR3 in DNA: TGTGCCAGCAGCCGGGACCCAGGTTACAATGAGCAGTTCTTC. This gives the protein CASSRDPGYNEQFF.

This chain uses TRBV4-1 with TRBJ1-5; D remains unclear. V was cut by 0 bases and J by 0 bases, with 9 bases left in between. This CDR3 is built from 16 residues. Germline V gene lookup returns CDR1 MGHRA and CDR2 YSYEKL. CDR3 nucleotide sequence: TGCGCCAGCAGCCAAGAGGCCGTCTATAGCAATCAGCCCCAGCATTTT. Its translation is CASSQEAVYSNQPQHF.

The CDR3: CASSESRQSHEQYF. In DNA, the CDR3 is TGCGCCAGCAGTGAGTCGCGGCAGAGCCACGAGCAGTACTTC. The genes are TRBV10-1 and TRBJ2-7, with D unresolved. The length of the CDR3 is 14 residues. Germline V gene sequence: CDR1 WNHNN, CDR2 SYGVQD (reference sequence). V lost 0 bases and J lost 5, with 11 bases in between.

The chain employs TRBV2 and TRBJ2-1, with a weak D call TRBD2 (6 bases). The ends were cut back, 10 bases at V and 9 bases at J, with 22 bases in the middle. Germline lookup yields CDR1 SNHLY and CDR2 FYNNEI. This CDR3 has 14 residues. CDR3 loop: CAKSWEESTSEQFF. The CDR3 DNA is TGTGCCAAATCTTGGGAGGAGTCTACAAGTGAGCAGTTCTTC.

This rearrangement joins TRBV4-1 to TRBJ2-7; 13 bases are shared with TRBD2. With 0 bases clipped from V and 1 base from J, the junction kept 3 bases outside the gene matches. Germline lookup yields CDR1 MGHRA and CDR2 YSYEKL. The CDR3 is 17 residues long. The CDR3 nucleotides read TGCGCCAGCAGCCAAGAATGGGGACTAGCGGGGTCCTACGAGCAGTACTTC. As protein: CASSQEWGLAGSYEQYF.

The rearrangement uses TRBV13 and TRBJ2-1; D possibly corresponds to TRBD2 (5 bases). This CDR3 is 16 amino acids long. Per germline, CDR1 PRHDT and CDR2 FYEKMQ (reference sequence). V lost 0 bases, J lost 6 bases, and 15 bases lay in between. The CDR3 region has the DNA TGTGCCAGCAGCTTAGGAGCGGACTCCATATTCAATGAGCAGTTCTTC. Its protein is CASSLGADSIFNEQFF.

This clone was observed a few times. The chain recombines TRBV10-3 with TRBJ2-2, with 7 bases aligning to TRBD1. Germline values: CDR1 ENHRY, CDR2 SYGVKD. This CDR3 has 12 amino acids. V was clipped by 10 bases and J by 4 bases; unmatched bases: 3. The DNA for the CDR3 is TGTGCCACCCAGGGGGTCACCGGGGAGCTGTTTTTT. Protein sequence: CATQGVTGELFF.

The chain recombines TRBV19 with TRBJ2-1; D could derive from TRBD1 or TRBD2 (7 bases each). Between the trimmed V and J ends, which lost 8 bases and 3 bases, there was a span of 11 bases. Germline V lookup: CDR1 LNHDA, CDR2 SQIVND (reference sequence). This CDR3 region has 13 residues. CDR3 protein: CASGRDSYNEQFF. Written as DNA, the CDR3 is TGTGCCAGTGGGAGGGACAGCTACAATGAGCAGTTCTTC.

CDR3 residues: CASSLRGGLGNEQFF. The CDR3 DNA reads TGTGCCAGCAGTCTACGGGGGGGGCTCGGGAATGAGCAGTTCTTC. The genes are TRBV27 and TRBJ2-1, with TRBD2 matching over 8 bases. Germline V gene lookup returns CDR1 MNHEY and CDR2 SMNVEV (reference sequence). The V gene end was trimmed by 5 bases and the J gene end by 7 bases; junction bases not matched to a gene: 10. The CDR3 spans 15 residues.

V gene TRBV18 combines with J gene TRBJ1-4; 9 bases are a match to TRBD1. Trimming at V came to 5 bases and at J to 6 bases, leaving 7 bases not matched to a gene. CDR3 length: 15 amino acids. Germline V gene lookup returns CDR1 KGHSH and CDR2 LQKENI. The CDR3 reads CASSATGGWDEKLFF. DNA of the CDR3: TGTGCCAGCTCAGCAACAGGGGGCTGGGATGAAAAACTGTTTTTT.

The V and J genes are TRBV2 and TRBJ2-7, with 10 bases aligning to TRBD1. The CDR3 has 13 amino acids. V gave up 7 bases and J gave up 4 bases; unmatched junction bases: 4. Germline V gives CDR1 SNHLY, CDR2 FYNNEI. The DNA of the CDR3 is TGTGCCAGCAAGGGACAGGGGTCGTACGAGCAGTACTTC. It specifies CASKGQGSYEQYF.

The chain has TRBV7-2 and TRBJ1-1; D possibly corresponds to TRBD1 (5 bases). Trimming left V 2 bases short and J 6 bases short, with 10 bases between. The CDR3 sequence is 13 residues long. Germline V lookup: CDR1 SGHTA, CDR2 FQGNSA. This chain's CDR3 is CASSLKGLAEAFF. The CDR3 DNA reads as TGTGCCAGCAGCTTAAAGGGGCTTGCTGAAGCTTTCTTT.

The rearrangement uses TRBV5-6 and TRBJ1-1; D gene unclear. V was pared by 1 base and J by 7 bases, with 5 bases between. Germline V gene sequence: CDR1 SGHDT, CDR2 YYEEEE. This CDR3 region has 11 residues. CDR3 DNA sequence: TGTGCCAGCAGCTTGTCCCATGAAGCTTTCTTT. Translated: CASSLSHEAFF. Together with reference TRBV5-6 and TRBJ1-1, the CDR3 gives the full variable domain: DAGVTQSPTHLIKTRGQQVTLRCSPKSGHDTVSWYQQALGQGPQFIFQYYEEEERQRGNFPDRFSGHQFPNYSSELNVNALLLGDSALYLCASSLSHEAFFGQGTRLTVV.

The chain couples TRBV4-1 to TRBJ2-1; the match to TRBD2 covers 9 bases. The CDR3 length is 20 residues. Germline V gene data show CDR1 as MGHRA and CDR2 as YSYEKL. With 4 bases clipped from V and 1 base from J, the junction kept 17 bases outside the gene matches. As DNA, the CDR3 is TGCGCCAGCAGCCTCGAACCCGGGACTAGCCATTCCTTTTCCTACAATGAGCAGTTCTTC. Its translation: CASSLEPGTSHSFSYNEQFF.

This chain connects TRBV25-1 to TRBJ1-5; no clear D gene. The V end was cut by 3 bases, the J end by 4 bases, with 4 bases between. The CDR3 is 12 residues long. Germline CDR1 is MGHDK and CDR2 is SYGVNS. The CDR3 nucleotides are TGTGCCAGCAGTGAGAGGAATCAGCCCCAGCATTTT. Its protein is CASSERNQPQHF.

This clone appeared once. The chain is built from TRBV11-2 and TRBJ2-1, with TRBD1 matching over 10 bases. The CDR3 extends over 14 amino acids. V lost 4 bases and J lost 9; bases outside the gene matches: 6. Germline CDR1 and CDR2: SGHAT and FQNNGV. DNA of the CDR3: TGTGCCAGCAGCTCAAGTGGGACAGGGGTTGAGCAGTTCTTC. Protein sequence: CASSSSGTGVEQFF. The variable domain in full, completed from reference TRBV11-2 and TRBJ2-1, reads EAGVAQSPRYKIIEKRQSVAFWCNPISGHATLYWYQQILGQGPKLLIQFQNNGVVDDSQLPKDRFSAERLKGVDSTLKIQPAKLEDSAVYLCASSSSGTGVEQFFGPGTRLTVL.

This chain connects TRBV6-5 to TRBJ2-1, with D possibly called TRBD1 or TRBD2 (5 bases each). This CDR3 has 16 residues. Germline assignment: CDR1 MNHEY and CDR2 SVGAGI. V was clipped by 0 bases and J by 2 bases, with 11 bases between them. The chain's CDR3 is CASSYSQGATYNEQFF. The DNA of the CDR3 is TGTGCCAGCAGTTACTCTCAGGGAGCGACCTACAATGAGCAGTTCTTC.

The chain joins TRBV7-6 to TRBJ2-5, with D hard to call. CDR3 length equals 14 residues. With 6 bases removed from V and 0 bases from J, the gap between germline ends came to 11 bases. CDR1 is SGHVS, CDR2 FNYEAQ, per germline. Written as DNA, the CDR3 is TGTGCCAGCAGTGCGGCCGGAGACCAAGAGACCCAGTACTTC. This gives the protein CASSAAGDQETQYF.

The gene calls are TRBV30 and TRBJ2-7; TRBD2 aligns across 9 bases. Per the germline V gene, CDR1 is GTSNPN and CDR2 is SVGIG (reference sequence). This CDR3 is built from 13 residues. Trimming removed 0 bases from V and 3 bases from J; junction bases left unmatched: 0. The CDR3 loop reads CAWSVLAGYEQYF. The CDR3 coding sequence is TGTGCCTGGAGTGTACTAGCGGGCTACGAGCAGTACTTC.

As regards this clone: One end of the junction does not line up with germline, which may come from a read error. This sequence joins TRBV7-7 and TRBJ2-7; perhaps TRBD1 as D (6 bases). Per germline, CDR1 SSHAT and CDR2 FNYEAQ (reference sequence). The CDR3 is 17 amino acids. Written as DNA, the CDR3 is TGTGCTAGCAGCTTAAGGGGGAGTCCCACCGGCTCCTACGAGCAGTACTTC. It codes for CASSLRGSPTGSYEQYF.